What follows describes a single T cell receptor beta chain. Assay: immunoSEQ multiplex PCR; the TCRdb copy retains only in-frame clones and omits some. This table has 150,000 to 200,000 clones, 80% to 90% appearing once. The sample originates from a study of blood T cell repertoires in COVID-19. At the level of the study: Specimens from acute and convalescent COVID-19 originated in the United States, Italy and Spain. Nucleic acid was either cDNA or gDNA, and it came from T cells, B-cell-depleted T cells, or PBMCs.

Germline CDR1 is MNHEY and CDR2 is SVGAGI. This CDR3 comprises 15 residues. With 4 bases removed from V and 0 bases from J, the gap between germline ends came to 12 bases. The V call is TRBV6-5, the J call TRBJ1-2; no firm D call. The sample taken for sequencing was peripheral blood. This TCR derives from a woman between 45 and 65 years old with acute or convalescent COVID-19. In nucleotides, the CDR3 is TGTGCCAGCAGTTTAGACATACCAACTAACTATGGCTACACCTTC. It specifies CASSLDIPTNYGYTF.